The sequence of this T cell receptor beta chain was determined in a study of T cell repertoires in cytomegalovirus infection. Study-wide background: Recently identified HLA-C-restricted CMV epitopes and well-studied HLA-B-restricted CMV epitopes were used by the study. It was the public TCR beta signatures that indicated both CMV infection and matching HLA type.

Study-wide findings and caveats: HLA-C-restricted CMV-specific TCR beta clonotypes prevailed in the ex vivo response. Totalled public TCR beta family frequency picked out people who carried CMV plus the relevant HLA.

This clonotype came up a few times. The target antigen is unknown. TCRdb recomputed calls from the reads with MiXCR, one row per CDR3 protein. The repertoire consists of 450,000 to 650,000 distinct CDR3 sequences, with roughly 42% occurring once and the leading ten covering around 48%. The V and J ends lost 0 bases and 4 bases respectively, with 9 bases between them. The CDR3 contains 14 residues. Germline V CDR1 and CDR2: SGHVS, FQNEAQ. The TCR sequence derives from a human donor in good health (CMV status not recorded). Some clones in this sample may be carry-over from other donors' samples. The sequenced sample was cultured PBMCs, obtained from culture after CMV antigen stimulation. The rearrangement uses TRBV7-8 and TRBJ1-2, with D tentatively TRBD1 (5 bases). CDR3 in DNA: TGTGCCAGCAGCTTAGCGAGCGGGACCTATGGCTACACCTTC. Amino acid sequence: CASSLASGTYGYTF.